The following is a TCR beta chain sequence with its context. This clone was detected a few times. Its specific antigen is unknown. No per-base quality is available; no much larger clone lies one base away. One collaborating source in Seattle enrolled patients while the patients were actively infected and followed the patients over time throughout the course of disease. Whole blood was collected in K2EDTA tubes by collaborating institutions according to the institutions' own protocols. For TCRbeta analysis, collaborators shipped samples as frozen whole blood, isolated PBMCs, or DNA extracted from either of those sample types. The record originates from a study of blood T cell repertoires in COVID-19 (dated by TCRdb to the early 2020s). Notes on the research overall: The collaborator samples originated in the United States, Italy and Spain and spanned the acute and convalescent phases of COVID-19. The prospective study material was composed of cDNA or gDNA derived from T cells, B-cell-depleted T cells, or PBMCs. Subjects who had been exposed to COVID-19, were actively infected with it, or had recovered from it provided the deeply sampled blood TCRbeta repertoires that made up the dataset. The repertoires were made available in a free public database intended to serve as a resource for research on the immune response to SARS-CoV-2. The samples were drawn from two sources: the first 160 participants of the ongoing ImmuneRACE study, and 1,000 to 1,500 subjects contributed by 6 global collaborators. A de-identified subject ID, COVID-19 status, age in years and sex were almost always included in the sample metadata. Where available, HLA class I and class II types were taken from metadata supplied by the sample provider and were not determined by assay-based typing.

Study-wide findings and limitations: The amount of clinical and demographic metadata varied by source and participant and was provided uncurated.

TCRbeta CDR3 regions were amplified from genomic DNA by means of the immunoSEQ Assay, a bias-controlled multiplex PCR. On the study's bioinformatics: Nucleated cell counts per sample were estimated from amplification of reference gene primers within the assay. Sequence reads were collapsed and filtered to measure the absolute abundance of every unique TCRbeta CDR3 rearrangement. Productive Simpson clonality was computed per sample as the square root of Simpson's diversity index over productive rearrangements. This immuneACCESS table, as held by TCRdb, lists in-frame sequences with V and J called but not all clones. Of the missing ones, under half trace to an unresolved V gene in checked studies; the others have no known cause. Clone size and the V and J calls come from that table; the DNA yielded D and trimming. The table for this sample lists 150,000 to 200,000 clones; 90% to 95% of them were counted only once. Approximately 2% of the sample rests with the top ten.

According to the germline V gene (reference sequence), CDR1 reads LNHDA and CDR2 reads SQIVND. Trimming takes 4 bases from V and 0 bases from J, and the germline ends sit 16 bases apart. Taken from cysteine to phenylalanine, the CDR3 has 17 residues. This entry keeps only the CDR3 DNA: 51 bases, framed from base 1. The sample taken for sequencing was peripheral blood. Here the chain combines TRBV19 and TRBJ1-5, and TRBD1 may be the D gene, going by 6 matching bases. This clonotype was sampled from a woman aged 55 to 70 with COVID-19, enrolled during active disease. CDR3 sequence: CASSTGHLGYSNQPQHF. Read as DNA, the sequence is TGTGCCAGTAGTACGGGACACTTGGGATATAGCAATCAGCCCCAGCATTTT.